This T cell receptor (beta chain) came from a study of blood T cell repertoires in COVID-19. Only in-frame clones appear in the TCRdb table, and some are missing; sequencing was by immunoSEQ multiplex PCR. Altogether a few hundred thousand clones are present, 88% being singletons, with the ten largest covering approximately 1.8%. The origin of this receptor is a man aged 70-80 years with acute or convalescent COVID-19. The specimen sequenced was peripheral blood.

CDR3 DNA: TGTGCCAGCAGTTACCCCGGACTGGGCAGCGGGACCCAGTACTTC. It yields the protein CASSYPGLGSGTQYF. The rearrangement uses TRBV6-2 or TRBV6-3 and TRBJ2-5; a weak D match, TRBD2 (5 bases). Per germline, CDR1 MNHEY and CDR2 SVGEGT. V was clipped by 2 bases and J by 7 bases, with 17 bases between them. This CDR3 contains 15 residues.